This TCR beta chain was observed in a study of Graves' ophthalmopathy and Graves' hyperthyroidism. In the case of this clonotype: Antigen unknown.

With 3 bases clipped from V and 2 bases from J, the junction kept 2 bases outside the gene matches. The CDR3 covers 15 residues. Per germline, CDR1 LNHNV and CDR2 YYDKDF (reference sequence). Study observations and caveats: Blood was where most expanded thyroid clonotypes above 0.001 frequency also turned up.

As the template, RNA transcripts were used to amplify TCR beta CDR3 regions. HTBI primers served in a first-round RT-PCR, which a second-round multiplex PCR followed. From the multiplex PCR reads, TCRdb called clonotypes with MiXCR, one entry per CDR3 protein. The sample consists of 1 million to 1.3 million distinct CDR3 sequences, about 35% of them appearing once. The receptor comes from an adult man with Graves' hyperthyroidism. Input material: peripheral blood or thyroid tissue (not recorded which). This chain connects TRBV15 to TRBJ2-3, with TRBD1 identical over 10 bases. CDR3 sequence reads: CATSRGQGTTDTQYF. CDR3 sequence (DNA): TGTGCCACCAGCAGGGGACAGGGGACCACAGATACGCAGTATTTT.